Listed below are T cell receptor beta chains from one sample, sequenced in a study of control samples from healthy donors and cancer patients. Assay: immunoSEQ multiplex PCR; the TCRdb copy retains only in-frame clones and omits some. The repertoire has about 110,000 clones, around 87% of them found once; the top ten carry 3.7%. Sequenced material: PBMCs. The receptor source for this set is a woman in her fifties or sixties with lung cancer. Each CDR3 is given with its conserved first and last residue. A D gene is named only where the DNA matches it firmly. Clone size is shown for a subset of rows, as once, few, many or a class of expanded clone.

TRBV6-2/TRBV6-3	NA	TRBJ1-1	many	CASSYFNTEAFF	TGTGCCAGCAGTTACTTTAACACTGAAGCTTTCTTT
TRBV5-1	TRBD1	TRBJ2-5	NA	CASSLATGARQETQYF	TGCGCCAGCAGCTTGGCGACAGGGGCCCGCCAAGAGACCCAGTACTTC
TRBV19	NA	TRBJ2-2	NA	CASSIIGRGSDTGELFF	TGTGCCAGTAGTATAATAGGCAGGGGCTCGGACACCGGGGAGCTGTTTTTT
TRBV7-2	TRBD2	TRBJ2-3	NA	CASRSRSGGVSGTQYF	TGTGCCAGCAGAAGCCGTAGCGGGGGGGTGAGTGGTACGCAGTATTTT
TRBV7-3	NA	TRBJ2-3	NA	CASSPLGGASTDTQYF	TGTGCCAGCAGCCCCCTTGGGGGTGCATCCACAGATACGCAGTATTTT
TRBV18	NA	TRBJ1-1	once	CASSPDWNTEAFF	TGTGCCAGCTCACCTGATTGGAACACTGAAGCTTTCTTT
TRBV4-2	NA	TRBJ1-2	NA	CASSQSAIYTF	TGTGCCAGCAGCCAATCCGCGATTTACACCTTC
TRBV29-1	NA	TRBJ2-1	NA	CSAPVAGLWNEQFF	TGCAGCGCCCCTGTGGCAGGGCTGTGGAATGAGCAGTTCTTC
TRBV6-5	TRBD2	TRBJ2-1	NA	CASSPSGGRSEQFF	TGTGCCAGCAGTCCTAGCGGGGGGAGGAGTGAGCAGTTCTTC
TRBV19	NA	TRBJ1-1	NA	CASSIPQRGTEAFF	TGTGCCAGTAGTATCCCCCAGCGGGGCACTGAAGCTTTCTTT